A selection of T cell receptor beta chains follows, all from one sample in a study of CD8 T cells in ankylosing spondylitis. One entry per CDR3 protein, called by TCRdb with MiXCR from the 5' RACE reads. The sample consists of about 540,000 distinct CDR3 sequences, 9.5% to 15% of them appearing once. Input material: blood, either unsorted or a sorted T cell fraction (not recorded which). The receptors here all came from a male donor with ankylosing spondylitis. The CDR3 runs from the conserved cysteine through the conserved F or W. A D gene is named only where the DNA matches it firmly. For some rows the clone size is stated as once, few or many, or as a class when expanded; others skip it.

TRBD2	TRBV20-1	TRBJ2-1	14	NA	TGCAGTGCTAGAACCCTAGCGGGATACAATGAGCAGTTCTTC	CSARTLAGYNEQFF
TRBD2	TRBV3-1	TRBJ2-1	16	many	TGTGCCAGCAGCCAATTCCCAGCGGGAGGGTACAATGAGCAGTTCTTC	CASSQFPAGGYNEQFF
NA	TRBV27	TRBJ2-3	15	NA	TGTGCCAGCAGACCGGAGCGCACTAGCACAGATACGCAGTATTTT	CASRPERTSTDTQYF
TRBD1	TRBV3-1	TRBJ1-1	16	NA	TGTGCCAGCAGCCAAGCCCCGGGACAGGGGACTGAAAAAGCTTTCTTT	CASSQAPGQGTEKAFF
NA	TRBV24-1	TRBJ1-5	18	few	TGTGCCACCGCCCCCGCGGAGGGGGTCGCCGGGAGCAATCAGCCCCAGCATTTT	CATAPAEGVAGSNQPQHF
TRBD2	TRBV10-1	TRBJ2-2	16	NA	TGCGCCAGCAGCGGACTAGCGGGAGCGGGCACCGGGGAGCTGTTTTTT	CASSGLAGAGTGELFF
NA	TRBV10-3	TRBJ2-5	13	NA	TGTGCCAATTCGGACGGCTTGGAGGAGACCCAGTACTTC	CANSDGLEETQYF
TRBD2	TRBV4-2	TRBJ2-3	20	NA	TGTGCCAGCAGAGGGGAGGGCAGACGTAATTCGACCTTGAGCACAGATACGCAGTATTTT	CASRGEGRRNSTLSTDTQYF
NA	TRBV24-1	TRBJ2-3	16	few	TGTGCCACCAGTGACTACGGGACGGACTCAGGAGATACGCAGTATTTT	CATSDYGTDSGDTQYF
NA	TRBV20-1	TRBJ2-2	14	NA	TGCAGTGCAAATCCGACAGGGAACACCGGGGAGCTGTTTTTT	CSANPTGNTGELFF
TRBD2	TRBV20-1	TRBJ2-5	14	few	TGCAGTGCTAGAGGTAGCGGGCCATTGGCGACCCAGTACTTC	CSARGSGPLATQYF
NA	TRBV14	TRBJ1-6	15	few	TGTGCCAGCAGCTCAGACTTCACTGCGGATTCACCCCTCCACTTT	CASSSDFTADSPLHF
TRBD2	TRBV5-1	TRBJ2-7	15	NA	TGCGCCAGCAGCCGAGAGATTGGCGGGAGCTACGAGCAGTACTTC	CASSREIGGSYEQYF
NA	TRBV10-3	TRBJ1-2	16	NA	TGTGCCATCAGTGAGAGGGATATAGTCTCCGGCTATGGCTACACCTTC	CAISERDIVSGYGYTF
TRBD1	TRBV27	TRBJ2-1	15	NA	TGTGCCAGCACTCCCGGGACAGGGTCCTACAATGAGCAGTTCTTC	CASTPGTGSYNEQFF
TRBD1	TRBV6-1	TRBJ1-1	15	many	TGTGCCAGCAGTGCCGCGCCGGGACAGGGCTCTGAAGCTTTCTTT	CASSAAPGQGSEAFF
NA	TRBV11-2	TRBJ1-1	18	NA	TGTGCCAGCAGCACAAACCGGGGGGGCGCCTTGTTGAGCACTGAAGCTTTCTTT	CASSTNRGGALLSTEAFF
TRBD2	TRBV10-2	TRBJ2-1	15	few	TGCGCCAGCACCCTAGCGGGAGGCCCGTACAATGAGCAGTTCTTC	CASTLAGGPYNEQFF
TRBD2	TRBV4-2	TRBJ2-1	15	many	TGTGCCAGCAGCCAAACCGCCGGGACTAGACATGAGCAGTTCTTC	CASSQTAGTRHEQFF
NA	TRBV6-4	TRBJ1-5	13	few	TGTGCCAGCAGTGTCGACTCGGCTCAGCCCCAGCATTTT	CASSVDSAQPQHF
TRBD1	TRBV2	TRBJ1-5	14	few	TGTGCCAGCACCGGGTCGGGACAGGCGGCGCCCCAGCATTTT	CASTGSGQAAPQHF
NA	TRBV13	TRBJ1-3	14	NA	TGTGCCAGCAGCTTCTTGACAGTCGGAAACACCATATATTTT	CASSFLTVGNTIYF
NA	TRBV4-1	TRBJ2-5	15	many	TGCGCCAGCAGCCAAGATTGGACACGACGGGAGACCCAGTACTTC	CASSQDWTRRETQYF
TRBD2	TRBV13	TRBJ2-7	14	few	TGTGCCAGCAGCCCCGAAGGCGGGAGCGTCGAGCAGTACTTC	CASSPEGGSVEQYF
TRBD2	TRBV10-2	TRBJ2-7	12	few	TGCGCCAGCCGGACTAGCGACTACGAGCAGTACTTC	CASRTSDYEQYF
NA	TRBV6-1	TRBJ2-3	13	NA	TGTGCCAGCTCTCCGGCAGCTTTCGATGCGCAGTATTTT	CASSPAAFDAQYF
TRBD1	TRBV4-1	TRBJ2-1	15	few	TGCGCCAGCAGCCAACGGACAGGGGGTGTTGGTGAGCAGTTCTTC	CASSQRTGGVGEQFF